This T cell receptor (beta chain) comes out of a study of blood T cells in healthy people across ages. Whole-study results and caveats: Samples with more naive T cells showed higher observed beta diversity.

As for this clonotype: Its cognate antigen is unknown.

Primed by a sample-barcoded 5' primer and a J-beta primer mix, a second PCR proceeded for about 7 to 11 cycles. Carrying 12 random nucleotides, a template-switch adaptor labeled each individual cDNA molecule. Each of the samples gave a minimum of 3 million paired-end reads that contained CDR3. MiXCR was run by TCRdb on the 5' RACE reads, yielding one entry per CDR3 protein. Of fewer than 750,000 distinct CDR3 sequences in the sample, more than 45% are singletons; the top ten hold approximately 15%. Sequencing was done on a sample of blood. The source is a woman of 80 years or more in good health.

In DNA form, the CDR3 reads TGTGCCAGCAGGACCGGGACAGACTACAATGAGCAGTTCTTC. Protein: CASRTGTDYNEQFF. V and J are TRBV7-8 and TRBJ2-1, with 7 bases fitting TRBD1. The CDR3 runs to 14 residues. V trimming: 6 bases; J trimming: 3 bases; junction bases outside the gene matches: 5. Germline loops: CDR1 SGHVS, CDR2 FQNEAQ.